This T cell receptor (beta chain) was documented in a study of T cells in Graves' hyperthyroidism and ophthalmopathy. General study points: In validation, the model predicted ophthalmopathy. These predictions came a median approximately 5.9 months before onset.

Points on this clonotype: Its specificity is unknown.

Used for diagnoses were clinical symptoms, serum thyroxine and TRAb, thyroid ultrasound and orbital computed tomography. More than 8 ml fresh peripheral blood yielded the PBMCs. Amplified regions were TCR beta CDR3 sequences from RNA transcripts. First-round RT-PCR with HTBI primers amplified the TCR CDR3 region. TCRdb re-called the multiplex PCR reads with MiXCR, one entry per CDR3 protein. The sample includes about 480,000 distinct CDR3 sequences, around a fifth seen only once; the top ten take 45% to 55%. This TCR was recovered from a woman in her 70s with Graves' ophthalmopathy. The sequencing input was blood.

The CDR3 protein is CASSSGASGNTGELFF. The CDR3 DNA reads TGCGCCAGCAGCTCAGGGGCTAGCGGTAACACCGGGGAGCTGTTTTTT. This sequence joins TRBV5-1 and TRBJ2-2; a weak D match, TRBD2 (7 bases). Germline V gene sequence: CDR1 SGHRS, CDR2 YFSETQ. Trimming left V 3 bases short and J 2 bases short, with 14 bases between. The CDR3 loop spans 16 amino acids.